This T cell receptor beta chain stems from a study of blood T cell repertoires in COVID-19. Trimming took 2 bases from V and 5 from J; bases not matched to a gene: 8. The CDR3 extends over 14 amino acids. Looked up from germline, CDR1 is GTSNPN and CDR2 is SVGIG (reference sequence). Recovered Cohort 3 donors showed two negative PCRs, clearance, or symptom resolution. Authors' data handling: Estimates of nucleated cell counts were drawn from the amplification of reference gene primers. The method was immunoSEQ multiplex PCR; TCRdb's version includes in-frame clones alone and lacks a portion of them. V and J calls and clone size come straight from that table; D and trimming were deduced from the DNA. The data contain a few hundred thousand clones, under 85% of them seen just once; the ten biggest clones take up approximately 5%.

The V call is TRBV30, the J call TRBJ1-1; 7 positions match TRBD1. The sequenced material came from PBMCs or T cells enriched from blood (not recorded which). The TCR sequence derives from a woman aged 45-65 years who had recovered from COVID-19. This CDR3 is CAWSPRGARTEAFF. For the CDR3, the DNA is TGTGCCTGGAGTCCCAGGGGGGCGCGGACTGAAGCTTTCTTT.